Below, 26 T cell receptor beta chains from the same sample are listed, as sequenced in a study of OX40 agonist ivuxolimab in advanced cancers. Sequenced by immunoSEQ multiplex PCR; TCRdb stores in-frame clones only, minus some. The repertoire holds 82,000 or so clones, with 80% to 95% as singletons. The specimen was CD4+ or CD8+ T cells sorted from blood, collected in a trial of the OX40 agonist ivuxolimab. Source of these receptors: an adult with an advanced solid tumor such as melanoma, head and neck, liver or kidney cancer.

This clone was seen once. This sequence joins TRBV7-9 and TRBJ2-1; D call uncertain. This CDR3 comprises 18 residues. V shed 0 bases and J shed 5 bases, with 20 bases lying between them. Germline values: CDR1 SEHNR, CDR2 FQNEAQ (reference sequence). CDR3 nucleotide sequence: TGTGCCAGCAGCTTAGCGCCCTTAATGCGGCAAAAGCACAATGAGCAGTTCTTC. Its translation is CASSLAPLMRQKHNEQFF.

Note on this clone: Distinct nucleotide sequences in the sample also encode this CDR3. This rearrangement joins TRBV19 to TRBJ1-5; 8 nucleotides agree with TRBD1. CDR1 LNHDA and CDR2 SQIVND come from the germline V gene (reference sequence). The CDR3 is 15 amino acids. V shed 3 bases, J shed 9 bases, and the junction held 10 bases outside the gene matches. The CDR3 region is CASSIAGQGSRPQHF. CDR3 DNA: TGTGCCAGTAGTATCGCTGGACAGGGTTCCCGGCCCCAGCATTTT.

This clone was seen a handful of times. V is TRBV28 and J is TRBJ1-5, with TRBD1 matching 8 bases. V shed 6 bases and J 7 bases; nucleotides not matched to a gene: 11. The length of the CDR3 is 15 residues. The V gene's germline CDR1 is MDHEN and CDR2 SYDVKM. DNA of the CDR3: TGTGCCAGCAGACCTCAACAGGGGGAGCAGCAGCCCCAGCATTTT. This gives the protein CASRPQQGEQQPQHF.

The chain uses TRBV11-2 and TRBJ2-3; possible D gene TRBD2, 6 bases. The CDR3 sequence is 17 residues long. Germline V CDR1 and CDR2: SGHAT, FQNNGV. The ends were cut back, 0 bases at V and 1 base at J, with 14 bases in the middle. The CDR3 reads CASSLEGSGLGTDTQYF. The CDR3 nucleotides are TGTGCCAGCAGCTTAGAGGGTTCGGGACTCGGCACAGATACGCAGTATTTT.

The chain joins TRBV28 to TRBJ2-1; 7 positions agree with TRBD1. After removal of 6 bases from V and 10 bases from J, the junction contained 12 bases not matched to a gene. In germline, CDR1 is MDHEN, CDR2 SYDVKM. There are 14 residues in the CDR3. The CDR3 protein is CASSAPTGVREQFF. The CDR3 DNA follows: TGTGCCAGCAGCGCGCCTACAGGGGTCCGGGAGCAGTTCTTC.

CDR3 residues: CTSSGPAGTAYEQYF. The CDR3 bases are TGCACCAGCAGCGGGCCAGCGGGAACTGCCTACGAGCAGTACTTC. This chain uses TRBV1 with TRBJ2-7; the tabulated D call, TRBD2, remains unverified against the DNA. TRBV1 is tagged as a pseudogene. The CDR3 consists of 15 residues.

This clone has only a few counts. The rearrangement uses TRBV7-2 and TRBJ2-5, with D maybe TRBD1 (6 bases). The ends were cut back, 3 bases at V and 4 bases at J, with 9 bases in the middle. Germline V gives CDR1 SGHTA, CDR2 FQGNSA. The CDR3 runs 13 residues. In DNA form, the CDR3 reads TGTGCCAGCAGCTTTCAGGGGACAGAGACCCAGTACTTC. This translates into CASSFQGTETQYF.

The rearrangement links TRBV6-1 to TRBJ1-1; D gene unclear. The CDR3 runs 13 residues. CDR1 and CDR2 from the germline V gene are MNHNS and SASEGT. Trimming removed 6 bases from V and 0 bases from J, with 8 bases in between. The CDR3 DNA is TGTGCCAGCAGAAGTCAATTGAACACTGAAGCTTTCTTT. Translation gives CASRSQLNTEAFF.

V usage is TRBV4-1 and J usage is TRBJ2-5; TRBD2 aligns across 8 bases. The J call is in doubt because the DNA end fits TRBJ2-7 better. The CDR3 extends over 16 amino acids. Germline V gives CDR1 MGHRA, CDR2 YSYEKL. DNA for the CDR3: TGCGCCAGCAGCCAAGAATCCAGCGGGAGCTCCTACGAGCAGTACTTC. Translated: CASSQESSGSSYEQYF.

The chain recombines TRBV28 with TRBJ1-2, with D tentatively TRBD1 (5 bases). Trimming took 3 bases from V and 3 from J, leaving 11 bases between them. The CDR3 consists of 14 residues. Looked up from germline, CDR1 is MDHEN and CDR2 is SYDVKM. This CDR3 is CASSLTETYYGYTF. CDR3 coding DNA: TGTGCCAGCAGTTTGACAGAGACCTACTATGGCTACACCTTC.

The CDR3: CASSFFTGTGTNQPQHF. The CDR3 DNA is TGTGCCAGCAGTTTCTTTACCGGGACAGGGACTAATCAGCCCCAGCATTTT. The gene calls are TRBV11-2 and TRBJ1-5, with 9 bases lining up with TRBD1. With V trimmed by 6 bases and J by 4 bases, 13 bases remained unmatched. The CDR3 covers 17 residues. Germline V gene sequence: CDR1 SGHAT, CDR2 FQNNGV.

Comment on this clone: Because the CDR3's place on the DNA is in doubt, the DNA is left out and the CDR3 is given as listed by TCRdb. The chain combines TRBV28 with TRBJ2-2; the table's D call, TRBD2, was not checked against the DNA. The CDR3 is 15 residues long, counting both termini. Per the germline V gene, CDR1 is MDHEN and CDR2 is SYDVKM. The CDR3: CASSSSGRDHGELFF.

This CDR3 is CASSAAGSTDTQYF. The CDR3 DNA follows: TGCGCCAGCAGTGCGGCGGGGAGCACAGATACGCAGTATTTT. The chain employs TRBV10-1 and TRBJ2-3, with D tentatively TRBD2 (6 bases). The CDR3 extends over 14 amino acids. Germline loops: CDR1 WNHNN, CDR2 SYGVQD (reference sequence). V was clipped by 4 bases and J by 0 bases, with 8 bases between them.

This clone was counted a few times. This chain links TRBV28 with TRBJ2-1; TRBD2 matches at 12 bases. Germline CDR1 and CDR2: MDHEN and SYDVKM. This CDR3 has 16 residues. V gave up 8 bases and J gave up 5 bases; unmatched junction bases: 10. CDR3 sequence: CASSLLGTSGHNEQFF. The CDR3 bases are TGTGCCAGCTCCTTATTAGGGACTAGCGGGCACAATGAGCAGTTCTTC.

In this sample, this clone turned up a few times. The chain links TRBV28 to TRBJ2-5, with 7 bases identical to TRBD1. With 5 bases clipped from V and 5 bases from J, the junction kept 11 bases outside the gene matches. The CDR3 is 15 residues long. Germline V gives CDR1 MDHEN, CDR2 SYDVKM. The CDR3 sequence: CASSMDRQGVETQYF. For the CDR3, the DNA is TGTGCCAGCAGTATGGACCGTCAGGGGGTTGAGACCCAGTACTTC.

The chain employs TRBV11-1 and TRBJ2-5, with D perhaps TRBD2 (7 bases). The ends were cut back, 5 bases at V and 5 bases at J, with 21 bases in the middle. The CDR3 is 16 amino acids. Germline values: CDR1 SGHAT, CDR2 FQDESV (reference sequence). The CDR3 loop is CASSASVGLGGETQYF. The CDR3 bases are TGTGCCAGCAGCGCCTCAGTAGGACTAGGGGGGGAGACCCAGTACTTC.

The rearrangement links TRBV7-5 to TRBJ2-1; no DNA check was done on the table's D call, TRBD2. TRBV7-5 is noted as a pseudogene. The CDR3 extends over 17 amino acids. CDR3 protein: CARSSLAGETSYNEQFF. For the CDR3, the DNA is TGTGCCAGAAGCTCCCTAGCGGGAGAGACCTCCTACAATGAGCAGTTCTTC.

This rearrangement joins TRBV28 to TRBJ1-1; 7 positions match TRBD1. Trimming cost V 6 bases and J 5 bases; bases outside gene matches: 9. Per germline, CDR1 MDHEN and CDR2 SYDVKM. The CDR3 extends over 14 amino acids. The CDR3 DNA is TGTGCCAGCAGCCCCCAGGGGGGGAGAACTGAAGCTTTCTTT. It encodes CASSPQGGRTEAFF.

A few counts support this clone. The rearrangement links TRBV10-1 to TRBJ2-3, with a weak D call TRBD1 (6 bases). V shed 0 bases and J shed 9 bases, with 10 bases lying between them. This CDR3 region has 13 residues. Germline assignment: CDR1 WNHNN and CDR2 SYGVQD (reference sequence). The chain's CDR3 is CASSESVQGTQYF. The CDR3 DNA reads TGCGCCAGCAGTGAGTCTGTACAGGGCACGCAGTATTTT.

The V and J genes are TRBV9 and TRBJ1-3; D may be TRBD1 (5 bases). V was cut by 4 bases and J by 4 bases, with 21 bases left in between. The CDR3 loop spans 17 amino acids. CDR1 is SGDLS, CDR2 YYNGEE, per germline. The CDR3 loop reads CASSTHTVGAGGNTIYF. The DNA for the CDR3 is TGTGCCAGCAGCACCCATACGGTAGGGGCCGGCGGAAACACCATATATTTT.

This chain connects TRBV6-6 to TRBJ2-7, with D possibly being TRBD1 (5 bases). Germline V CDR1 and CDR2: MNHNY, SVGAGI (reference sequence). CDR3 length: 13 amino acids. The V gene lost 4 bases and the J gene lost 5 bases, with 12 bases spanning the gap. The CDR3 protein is CASSFVQGNEQYF. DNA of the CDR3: TGTGCCAGCAGTTTTGTTCAGGGCAACGAGCAGTACTTC.

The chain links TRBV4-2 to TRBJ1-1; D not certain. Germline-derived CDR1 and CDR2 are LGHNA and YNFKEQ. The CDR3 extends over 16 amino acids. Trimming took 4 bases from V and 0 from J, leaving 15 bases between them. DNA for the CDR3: TGTGCCAGCAGCCCCATAGCCGGGGTTATGAACACTGAAGCTTTCTTT. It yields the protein CASSPIAGVMNTEAFF.

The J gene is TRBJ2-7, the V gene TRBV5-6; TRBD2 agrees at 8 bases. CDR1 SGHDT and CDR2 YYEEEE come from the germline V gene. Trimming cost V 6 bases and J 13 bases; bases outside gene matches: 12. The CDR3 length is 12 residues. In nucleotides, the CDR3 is TGTGCCAGCACTCCGGGACTAGGCGTTATATACTTC. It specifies CASTPGLGVIYF.

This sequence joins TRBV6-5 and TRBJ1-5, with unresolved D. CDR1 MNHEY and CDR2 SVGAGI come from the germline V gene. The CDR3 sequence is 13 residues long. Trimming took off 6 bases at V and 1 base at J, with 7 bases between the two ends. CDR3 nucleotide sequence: TGTGCCAGCAGACTCGACAGCAATCAGCCCCAGCATTTT. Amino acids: CASRLDSNQPQHF.

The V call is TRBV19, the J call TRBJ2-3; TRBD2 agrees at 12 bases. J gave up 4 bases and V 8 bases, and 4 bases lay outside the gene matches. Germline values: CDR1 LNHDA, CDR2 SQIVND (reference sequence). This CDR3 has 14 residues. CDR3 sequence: CASSSGRASDTQYF. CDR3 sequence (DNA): TGTGCCAGTTCTAGCGGGAGGGCCTCAGATACGCAGTATTTT.

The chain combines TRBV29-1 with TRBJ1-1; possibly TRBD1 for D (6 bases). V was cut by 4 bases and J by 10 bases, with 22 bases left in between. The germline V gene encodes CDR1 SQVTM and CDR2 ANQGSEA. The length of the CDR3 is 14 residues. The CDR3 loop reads CSVAGGRGVLGAFF. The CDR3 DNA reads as TGCAGCGTTGCTGGAGGCAGGGGAGTTTTAGGAGCTTTCTTT.